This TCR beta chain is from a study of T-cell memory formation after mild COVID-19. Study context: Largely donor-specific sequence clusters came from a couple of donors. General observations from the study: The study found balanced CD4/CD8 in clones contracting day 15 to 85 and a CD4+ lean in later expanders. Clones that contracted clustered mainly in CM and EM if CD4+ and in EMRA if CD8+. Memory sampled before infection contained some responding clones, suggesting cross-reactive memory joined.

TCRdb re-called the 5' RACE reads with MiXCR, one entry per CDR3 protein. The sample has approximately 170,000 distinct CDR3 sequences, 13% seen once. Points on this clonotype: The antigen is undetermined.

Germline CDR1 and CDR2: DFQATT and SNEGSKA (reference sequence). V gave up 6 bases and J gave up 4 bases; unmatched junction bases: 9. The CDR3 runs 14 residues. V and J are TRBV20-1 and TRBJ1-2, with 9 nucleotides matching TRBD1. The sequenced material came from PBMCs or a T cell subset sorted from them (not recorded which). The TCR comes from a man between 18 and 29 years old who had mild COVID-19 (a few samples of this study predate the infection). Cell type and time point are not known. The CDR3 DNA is TGCAGTGCCGGGGGACAGGGCGTTAGCTATGGCTACACCTTC. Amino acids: CSAGGQGVSYGYTF.